Listed below are T cell receptor beta chains from one sample, sequenced in a study of blood T cells in healthy people across ages. Via MiXCR, TCRdb re-called the 5' RACE reads, giving one row per CDR3 protein. This sample yields about 1.1 million distinct CDR3 sequences, of which less than 45% are seen a single time; 10% to 15% belongs to the top ten. The sample taken for sequencing was blood. These receptor sequences come from a young man in good health. Each CDR3 is given with its conserved first and last residue. Fields, in order: J gene, V gene, D gene, clone size, CDR3 protein, CDR3 DNA. A D gene is named only where the DNA matches it firmly. Only part of the rows carry a size: once, few, many, or a class if the clone is expanded.

j_gene: TRBJ2-1
v_gene: TRBV20-1
d_gene: .
abundance: .
CDR3aa: CSAVRIRVPENEQFF
CDR3nt: TGCAGTGCTGTCCGGATTAGAGTACCTGAAAATGAGCAGTTCTTC

j_gene: TRBJ2-5
v_gene: TRBV20-1
d_gene: .
abundance: few
CDR3aa: CSARVQPGAQSQETQYF
CDR3nt: TGCAGTGCTAGAGTTCAACCCGGGGCACAGTCCCAAGAGACCCAGTACTTC

j_gene: TRBJ1-2
v_gene: TRBV5-5
d_gene: .
abundance: few
CDR3aa: CASSWAKDAGYGYTF
CDR3nt: TGTGCCAGCAGCTGGGCAAAGGACGCCGGCTATGGCTACACCTTC

j_gene: TRBJ2-7
v_gene: TRBV20-1
d_gene: .
abundance: few
CDR3aa: CSAREFSPKESYEQYF
CDR3nt: TGCAGTGCTAGAGAATTTAGTCCGAAGGAGTCCTACGAGCAGTACTTC

j_gene: TRBJ2-1
v_gene: TRBV19
d_gene: .
abundance: few
CDR3aa: CASSPRIGEQFF
CDR3nt: TGTGCCAGTAGTCCGCGGATAGGTGAGCAGTTCTTC

j_gene: TRBJ1-2
v_gene: TRBV9
d_gene: .
abundance: .
CDR3aa: CASSLGLGGPLYGYTF
CDR3nt: TGTGCCAGCAGCTTGGGTCTGGGGGGGCCATTATATGGCTACACCTTC

j_gene: TRBJ2-1
v_gene: TRBV11-2
d_gene: TRBD2
abundance: many
CDR3aa: CASSFGSSGSNEQFF
CDR3nt: TGTGCCAGCAGCTTCGGCTCTAGCGGTAGCAATGAGCAGTTCTTC

j_gene: TRBJ2-5
v_gene: TRBV9
d_gene: .
abundance: few
CDR3aa: CASSPFVTQETQYF
CDR3nt: TGTGCCAGCAGCCCGTTTGTTACGCAAGAGACCCAGTACTTC

j_gene: TRBJ2-5
v_gene: TRBV9
d_gene: .
abundance: .
CDR3aa: CASSGPLAGETQYF
CDR3nt: TGTGCCAGCAGCGGGCCACTAGCCGGTGAGACCCAGTACTTC

j_gene: TRBJ1-2
v_gene: TRBV28
d_gene: TRBD1
abundance: .
CDR3aa: CASSLATGDRNGYTF
CDR3nt: TGTGCCAGCAGTTTAGCGACAGGGGATAGGAATGGCTACACCTTC

j_gene: TRBJ1-2
v_gene: TRBV10-3
d_gene: TRBD1
abundance: .
CDR3aa: CAISPGQEKDGYTF
CDR3nt: TGTGCCATCAGCCCGGGACAGGAGAAGGATGGCTACACCTTC

j_gene: TRBJ2-1
v_gene: TRBV11-2
d_gene: TRBD2
abundance: few
CDR3aa: CASSYGGGPLNEQFF
CDR3nt: TGTGCCAGCAGCTACGGGGGGGGGCCGTTGAATGAGCAGTTCTTC

j_gene: TRBJ1-2
v_gene: TRBV16
d_gene: TRBD1
abundance: .
CDR3aa: CVSSQTWTGTYGYTF
CDR3nt: TGTGTCAGCAGCCAAACCTGGACAGGGACCTATGGCTACACCTTC

j_gene: TRBJ1-5
v_gene: TRBV24-1
d_gene: .
abundance: .
CDR3aa: CATSWGGGSNQPQHF
CDR3nt: TGTGCCACCAGCTGGGGTGGAGGTAGCAATCAGCCCCAGCATTTT

j_gene: TRBJ1-5
v_gene: TRBV6-6
d_gene: .
abundance: once
CDR3aa: CASSYGVQPQHF
CDR3nt: TGTGCCAGCAGTTATGGGGTCCAGCCCCAGCATTTT

j_gene: TRBJ1-2
v_gene: TRBV18
d_gene: TRBD1
abundance: few
CDR3aa: CASSAKQGSCGYTF
CDR3nt: TGTGCCAGCTCAGCGAAACAGGGGTCGTGCGGCTACACCTTC

j_gene: TRBJ1-1
v_gene: TRBV5-6
d_gene: .
abundance: many
CDR3aa: CASSFQAYGTEAFF
CDR3nt: TGTGCCAGCAGCTTTCAGGCATATGGAACTGAAGCTTTCTTT

j_gene: TRBJ2-3
v_gene: TRBV9
d_gene: TRBD2
abundance: .
CDR3aa: CASSPQAGGTDTQYF
CDR3nt: TGTGCCAGCAGCCCTCAAGCGGGGGGCACAGATACGCAGTATTTT

j_gene: TRBJ1-1
v_gene: TRBV10-3
d_gene: .
abundance: .
CDR3aa: CAIAQRAEGRTEAFF
CDR3nt: TGTGCCATCGCACAACGGGCGGAGGGGAGGACTGAAGCTTTCTTT

j_gene: TRBJ2-2
v_gene: TRBV15
d_gene: .
abundance: .
CDR3aa: CATSRVSGELFF
CDR3nt: TGTGCCACCAGCAGAGTTTCCGGGGAGCTGTTTTTT

j_gene: TRBJ1-2
v_gene: TRBV12-3/TRBV12-4
d_gene: TRBD1
abundance: .
CDR3aa: CASTRGTGGHDYTF
CDR3nt: TGTGCCAGCACCCGAGGGACAGGGGGCCATGACTACACCTTC

j_gene: TRBJ1-4
v_gene: TRBV12-3/TRBV12-4
d_gene: .
abundance: .
CDR3aa: CASSPRRGGEKLFF
CDR3nt: TGTGCCAGCAGCCCCCGCCGGGGTGGTGAAAAACTGTTTTTT

j_gene: TRBJ2-3
v_gene: TRBV7-9
d_gene: TRBD2
abundance: many
CDR3aa: CASSSSGSTDTQYF
CDR3nt: TGTGCCAGCAGTTCTAGCGGCTCCACAGATACGCAGTATTTT

j_gene: TRBJ2-1
v_gene: TRBV20-1
d_gene: .
abundance: many
CDR3aa: CSARTRGALSYNEQFF
CDR3nt: TGCAGTGCTCGGACCCGGGGGGCCCTCTCCTACAATGAGCAGTTCTTC

j_gene: TRBJ1-2
v_gene: TRBV4-3
d_gene: .
abundance: few
CDR3aa: CASSQDYPDRLGYTF
CDR3nt: TGCGCCAGCAGCCAAGATTATCCGGACAGACTTGGCTACACCTTC

j_gene: TRBJ2-7
v_gene: TRBV28
d_gene: .
abundance: .
CDR3aa: CASSFRPFSGEQYF
CDR3nt: TGTGCCAGCAGTTTTCGCCCCTTTTCCGGCGAGCAGTACTTC

j_gene: TRBJ1-2
v_gene: TRBV20-1
d_gene: .
abundance: few
CDR3aa: CSAWLPYGYTF
CDR3nt: TGCAGTGCTTGGTTACCGTATGGCTACACCTTC

j_gene: TRBJ1-2
v_gene: TRBV30
d_gene: .
abundance: few
CDR3aa: CAWSVPLHGGYTF
CDR3nt: TGTGCCTGGAGTGTACCCCTTCATGGTGGCTACACCTTC

j_gene: TRBJ2-3
v_gene: TRBV6-5
d_gene: .
abundance: few
CDR3aa: CASTQPGDTQYF
CDR3nt: TGTGCCAGCACCCAACCTGGAGATACGCAGTATTTT

j_gene: TRBJ1-6
v_gene: TRBV4-3
d_gene: .
abundance: .
CDR3aa: CASSQPSGDSPLHF
CDR3nt: TGCGCCAGCAGCCAACCCTCGGGGGACTCACCCCTCCACTTT

j_gene: TRBJ1-2
v_gene: TRBV27
d_gene: .
abundance: .
CDR3aa: CASSQKGTFDYGYTF
CDR3nt: TGTGCCAGCAGTCAAAAAGGGACATTTGACTATGGCTACACCTTC

j_gene: TRBJ1-4
v_gene: TRBV12-3/TRBV12-4
d_gene: TRBD1
abundance: .
CDR3aa: CASSPGTGANEKLFF
CDR3nt: TGTGCCAGCAGTCCCGGGACAGGGGCGAATGAAAAACTGTTTTTT

j_gene: TRBJ1-1
v_gene: TRBV18
d_gene: .
abundance: .
CDR3aa: CASADGGVMNTEAFF
CDR3nt: TGTGCCAGCGCAGATGGGGGGGTAATGAACACTGAAGCTTTCTTT

j_gene: TRBJ2-7
v_gene: TRBV5-6
d_gene: .
abundance: .
CDR3aa: CASSLATYEQYF
CDR3nt: TGTGCCAGCAGCTTGGCGACCTACGAGCAGTACTTC

j_gene: TRBJ2-7
v_gene: TRBV7-2
d_gene: .
abundance: .
CDR3aa: CASSLGGSGIEQYF
CDR3nt: TGTGCCAGCAGCTTAGGGGGCAGTGGCATTGAGCAGTACTTC

j_gene: TRBJ1-2
v_gene: TRBV14
d_gene: TRBD1
abundance: .
CDR3aa: CASSHQGQGRIYGYTF
CDR3nt: TGTGCCAGCAGCCATCAGGGACAGGGGCGAATCTATGGCTACACCTTC

j_gene: TRBJ1-1
v_gene: TRBV6-5
d_gene: TRBD1
abundance: .
CDR3aa: CASRPQDRVEAFF
CDR3nt: TGTGCCAGCAGGCCTCAAGACAGGGTGGAAGCTTTCTTT

j_gene: TRBJ1-2
v_gene: TRBV6-5
d_gene: TRBD1
abundance: .
CDR3aa: CASSTPLGQGRGYTF
CDR3nt: TGTGCCAGCAGTACACCACTCGGACAGGGACGGGGCTACACCTTC

j_gene: TRBJ1-1
v_gene: TRBV5-1
d_gene: TRBD1
abundance: few
CDR3aa: CASSTGWGRTGVEAFF
CDR3nt: TGCGCCAGCAGCACTGGTTGGGGCCGGACAGGGGTTGAAGCTTTCTTT

j_gene: TRBJ2-7
v_gene: TRBV2
d_gene: TRBD1
abundance: .
CDR3aa: CASRTDRENEQYF
CDR3nt: TGTGCCAGCAGGACGGACAGGGAGAATGAGCAGTACTTC

j_gene: TRBJ1-1
v_gene: TRBV4-1
d_gene: .
abundance: .
CDR3aa: CAGSQGRQAFF
CDR3nt: TGCGCCGGCAGCCAAGGAAGGCAAGCTTTCTTT

j_gene: TRBJ2-3
v_gene: TRBV19
d_gene: .
abundance: few
CDR3aa: CASSIGTTSTDTQYF
CDR3nt: TGTGCCAGTAGTATAGGGACTACCAGCACAGATACGCAGTATTTT

j_gene: TRBJ2-2
v_gene: TRBV19
d_gene: .
abundance: .
CDR3aa: CASSIGADKNTGELFF
CDR3nt: TGTGCCAGTAGTATTGGGGCAGACAAGAACACCGGGGAGCTGTTTTTT

j_gene: TRBJ1-5
v_gene: TRBV6-2/TRBV6-3
d_gene: .
abundance: .
CDR3aa: CATADVTNQPQHF
CDR3nt: TGTGCCACCGCGGACGTCACTAATCAGCCCCAGCATTTT

j_gene: TRBJ1-1
v_gene: TRBV20-1
d_gene: TRBD1
abundance: few
CDR3aa: CSAATGATMNTEAFF
CDR3nt: TGCAGTGCAGCGACAGGGGCCACGATGAACACTGAAGCTTTCTTT

j_gene: TRBJ1-1
v_gene: TRBV6-5
d_gene: .
abundance: many
CDR3aa: CASNLNTEAFF
CDR3nt: TGTGCCAGCAACCTGAACACTGAAGCTTTCTTT

j_gene: TRBJ2-1
v_gene: TRBV4-3
d_gene: TRBD2
abundance: .
CDR3aa: CASSPRSGRDYNEQFF
CDR3nt: TGCGCCAGCAGCCCAAGAAGCGGGAGGGACTACAATGAGCAGTTCTTC

j_gene: TRBJ2-1
v_gene: TRBV12-3/TRBV12-4
d_gene: .
abundance: many
CDR3aa: CASRPTGLNEQFF
CDR3nt: TGTGCCAGCAGACCCACAGGGCTCAATGAGCAGTTCTTC

j_gene: TRBJ2-5
v_gene: TRBV12-3/TRBV12-4
d_gene: TRBD2
abundance: once
CDR3aa: CAISSVGLAGETQYF
CDR3nt: TGTGCCATCAGTTCCGTGGGGCTAGCGGGAGAGACCCAGTACTTC

j_gene: TRBJ1-5
v_gene: TRBV15
d_gene: .
abundance: few
CDR3aa: CATSRGVGNQPQHF
CDR3nt: TGTGCCACCAGCAGAGGGGTTGGAAATCAGCCCCAGCATTTT